Below, 20 T cell receptor beta chains from the same sample are listed, as sequenced in a study of control samples from healthy donors and cancer patients. TCRdb keeps only in-frame clones here, not all; method: immunoSEQ multiplex PCR. In the table there are around 68,000 clones, about 80% of which are singletons. The sample comprised blood. Receptor source: a man aged 45-65 years in good health.

This clone was counted a single time. The chain joins TRBV5-1 to TRBJ1-1; a possible D gene is TRBD1 (6 bases). Trimming took 1 base from V and 7 from J, leaving 14 bases between them. The CDR3 consists of 14 residues. Germline V gives CDR1 SGHRS, CDR2 YFSETQ. The CDR3 spells CASSLLAGVFEAFF. The CDR3 DNA follows: TGCGCCAGCAGCTTGCTCGCAGGGGTGTTTGAAGCTTTCTTT. Together with reference TRBV5-1 and TRBJ1-1, the CDR3 gives the full variable domain: KAGVTQTPRYLIKTRGQQVTLSCSPISGHRSVSWYQQTPGQGLQFLFEYFSETQRNKGNFPGRFSGRQFSNSRSEMNVSTLELGDSALYLCASSLLAGVFEAFFGQGTRLTVV.

CDR3 in DNA: TGTGCCAGCAGTTACGATCAGGGGGCTGCGCGGTCTGAAGCTTTCTTT. It is translated as CASSYDQGAARSEAFF. The V gene is TRBV6-2 or TRBV6-3, the J gene TRBJ1-1, with 8 bases matching TRBD1. CDR1 is MNHEY and CDR2 is SVGEGT in the germline V gene. The CDR3 has 16 amino acids. With V trimmed by 2 bases and J by 6 bases, 11 bases remained unmatched.

V usage is TRBV11-1 and J usage is TRBJ1-4; TRBD1 agrees at 7 bases. V shed 5 bases, J shed 0 bases, and the junction held 3 bases outside the gene matches. CDR3 length equals 15 residues. Germline V gene sequence: CDR1 SGHAT, CDR2 FQDESV (reference sequence). CDR3 in DNA: TGTGCCAGCAGCCGGGACAGCGCAACTAATGAAAAACTGTTTTTT. It translates to CASSRDSATNEKLFF.

The rearrangement joins TRBV10-2 to TRBJ2-1, with 7 bases lining up with TRBD2. The germline V gene has CDR1 WSHSY and CDR2 SAAADI. The CDR3 contains 18 residues. The J segment lost 7 bases and the V segment lost 0 bases, leaving 15 bases of the junction unmatched. CDR3 amino acids: CASSESTRRESWSNEQFF. The CDR3 nucleotides read TGCGCCAGCAGTGAGTCGACTCGGCGGGAGTCTTGGTCGAATGAGCAGTTCTTC.

This clone was seen just once. This rearrangement joins TRBV29-1 to TRBJ2-7; no firm D call. The CDR3 sequence is 9 residues long. The V end lost 8 bases, the J end lost 2 bases, and 4 bases lay between the germline ends. From germline, CDR1 is SQVTM and CDR2 ANQGSEA. In DNA form, the CDR3 reads TGCAGCTCTACCTACGAGCAGTACTTC. Protein: CSSTYEQYF.

This chain uses TRBV28 with TRBJ1-5; perhaps TRBD1 as D (5 bases). This CDR3 comprises 15 residues. Per germline, CDR1 MDHEN and CDR2 SYDVKM. V was shortened by 1 base and J by 7 bases, with 14 bases between the two germline ends. The CDR3 DNA sequence: TGTGCCAGCAGTTTATCGGGGGAAGAAGGGCAGCCCCAGCATTTT. This encodes CASSLSGEEGQPQHF.

CDR3 nucleotides: TGTGCCAGCAGCCAACCTGGCTCTTTGCCCCAGCATTTT. It translates to CASSQPGSLPQHF. The chain carries TRBV3-1 (or the pseudogene TRBV3-2) and TRBJ1-5; D remains ambiguous. This CDR3 region has 13 residues. Germline CDR1 LGHDT, CDR2 YNNKEL (reference sequence). Deletions cut 2 bases from V and 9 bases from J, with 11 bases between.

The chain joins TRBV30 to TRBJ2-7; 12 bases are a match to TRBD2. This CDR3 has 14 amino acids. CDR1 is GTSNPN, CDR2 SVGIG, per germline (reference sequence). V lost 2 bases, J lost 3 bases, and 2 bases stayed unmatched. CDR3 bases: TGTGCCTGGAGTCCGGGACTAGCGGGCTACGAGCAGTACTTC. Amino acid sequence: CAWSPGLAGYEQYF.

The DNA of the CDR3 is TGCAGTGCTAGTGAGGCGGGAGGCAAAAACATTCAGTACTTC. It encodes CSASEAGGKNIQYF. The chain combines TRBV20-1 with TRBJ2-4, with TRBD2 matching 8 bases. J was trimmed by 3 bases and V by 3 bases; bases with no gene match: 4. This CDR3 has 14 residues. Germline V gives CDR1 DFQATT, CDR2 SNEGSKA (reference sequence).

The V gene is TRBV7-2, the J gene TRBJ2-5; 7 bases line up with TRBD1. Germline CDR1 SGHTA, CDR2 FQGNSA. The V segment lost 5 bases and the J segment 5 bases; nucleotides outside the gene matches: 5. The CDR3 extends over 13 amino acids. The CDR3 loop is CASSPGQKETQYF. In DNA form, the CDR3 reads TGTGCCAGCAGCCCGGGACAGAAGGAGACCCAGTACTTC.

The chain joins TRBV28 to TRBJ1-1; weak D call: TRBD1 (5 bases). Germline CDR1 reads MDHEN; CDR2 reads SYDVKM. Trimming removed 3 bases at V and 1 base at J, with 9 bases between. This CDR3 has 14 residues. The CDR3 bases are TGTGCCAGCAGTTTTGGGGGGTCGAACACTGAAGCTTTCTTT. It encodes CASSFGGSNTEAFF.

This clone was seen only once. V and J are TRBV19 and TRBJ1-2; D gene unclear. V dropped 2 bases and J dropped 8 bases, with 12 bases sitting between them. This CDR3 contains 13 residues. CDR1 and CDR2 (germline): LNHDA, SQIVND (reference sequence). CDR3 sequence reads: CASSIREVGGYTF. CDR3 coding DNA: TGTGCCAGTAGTATAAGAGAAGTGGGCGGCTACACCTTC.

The rearrangement uses TRBV11-3 and TRBJ2-3, with 9 bases fitting TRBD2. This CDR3 region has 15 residues. Looked up from germline, CDR1 is SGHNT and CDR2 is YENEEA. Losses at the gene ends were 1 base for V and 3 bases for J; bases not matched to a gene: 2. For the CDR3, the DNA is TGTGCCAGCAGCTTAGTAGCGGGAGCAACAGATACGCAGTATTTT. Its translation: CASSLVAGATDTQYF.

This chain links TRBV2 with TRBJ1-4; D is unclear. Looked up from germline, CDR1 is SNHLY and CDR2 is FYNNEI. V was shortened by 1 base and J by 3 bases, with 9 bases between the two germline ends. This CDR3 spans 15 amino acids. The CDR3 sequence is CASSEGTASNEKLFF. DNA of the CDR3: TGTGCCAGCAGTGAAGGTACAGCCTCTAATGAAAAACTGTTTTTT.

The gene calls are TRBV7-9 and TRBJ2-4; a weak D match, TRBD2 (5 bases). Germline V gene sequence: CDR1 SEHNR, CDR2 FQNEAQ (reference sequence). Trimming took 5 bases from V and 3 from J, leaving 11 bases between them. CDR3 length equals 14 residues. The CDR3 bases are TGTGCCAGCAGCCCCGGGATCAACAAAAACATTCAGTACTTC. This codes for CASSPGINKNIQYF.

This chain joins TRBV7-6 and TRBJ2-2; unclear D gene. The V end was cut by 2 bases, the J end by 2 bases, with 9 bases between. Looked up from germline, CDR1 is SGHVS and CDR2 is FNYEAQ. The CDR3 contains 15 residues. The CDR3 nucleotides are TGTGCCAGCAGCTTAAGTGGGGAAAACACCGGGGAGCTGTTTTTT. Encoded protein: CASSLSGENTGELFF.

CDR3 nucleotides: TGTGCCAGCAACCTAGGGGGAGGGACAGGGGCTTACAATGAGCAGTTCTTC. Amino acid sequence: CASNLGGGTGAYNEQFF. The chain recombines TRBV11-3 with TRBJ2-1, with 10 bases that match TRBD1. V was clipped by 7 bases and J by 4 bases; unmatched bases: 13. The CDR3 spans 17 residues. The germline CDR1 and CDR2 sequences are SGHNT and YENEEA. Together with reference TRBV11-3 and TRBJ2-1, the CDR3 gives the full variable domain: EAGVVQSPRYKIIEKKQPVAFWCNPISGHNTLYWYLQNLGQGPELLIRYENEEAVDDSQLPKDRFSAERLKGVDSTLKIQPAELGDSAVYLCASNLGGGTGAYNEQFFGPGTRLTVL.

This rearrangement joins TRBV6-2 or TRBV6-3 to TRBJ1-5, with D perhaps TRBD1 (5 bases). Per germline, CDR1 MNHEY and CDR2 SVGEGT. The CDR3 sequence is 15 residues long. The V end lost 2 bases, the J end lost 6 bases, and 14 bases lay between the germline ends. DNA of the CDR3: TGTGCCAGCAGTTACGGGTCCAGGGAACGTCAGCCCCAGCATTTT. Encoded protein: CASSYGSRERQPQHF.

V gene TRBV19 combines with J gene TRBJ2-5, with D possibly TRBD2 on 5 matching bases. The germline CDR1 and CDR2 sequences are LNHDA and SQIVND (reference sequence). This CDR3 is built from 14 residues. Trimming removed 3 bases from V and 5 bases from J, with 13 bases in between. CDR3 loop: CASSIVAGWETQYF. CDR3 in DNA: TGTGCCAGTAGTATTGTCGCGGGCTGGGAGACCCAGTACTTC.

On this clone itself: The same CDR3 arises from other DNA sequences in this sample as well. The V call is TRBV5-1, the J call TRBJ2-5; 7 nucleotides line up with TRBD1. The CDR3 runs to 15 residues. Germline loops: CDR1 SGHRS, CDR2 YFSETQ. V shed 4 bases, J shed 0 bases, and the junction held 6 bases outside the gene matches. The CDR3 spells CASSIRTGYQETQYF. The CDR3 bases are TGCGCCAGCAGCATACGGACAGGCTACCAAGAGACCCAGTACTTC.